These 15 T cell receptor beta chains share one sample of origin, sequenced in a study of cytomegalovirus exposure and HLA in healthy donors. TCRdb keeps only in-frame clones here, not all; method: immunoSEQ multiplex PCR. The data contain around 200,000 clones, 88% of them singletons. Sequencing was performed on PBMCs. These receptors were obtained from a woman between 18 and 30 years old in good health and CMV-seronegative.

The J gene is TRBJ1-1, the V gene TRBV5-6, with 10 bases lining up with TRBD1. This CDR3 is built from 16 residues. Germline values: CDR1 SGHDT, CDR2 YYEEEE. Germline trimming cut 1 base from V and 3 bases from J; bases unmatched to any gene: 6. DNA for the CDR3: TGTGCCAGCAGCTTGTGGGCTGGGACAGGGGACACTGAAGCTTTCTTT. Protein: CASSLWAGTGDTEAFF.

The chain combines TRBV2 with TRBJ2-1, with D unclear. Germline V gene data show CDR1 as SNHLY and CDR2 as FYNNEI. Deletions cut 8 bases from V and 2 bases from J, with 19 bases between. The CDR3 length is 16 residues. CDR3 sequence (DNA): TGTGCCAGCTCTACCCGAAACTACGGCCCCTACAATGAGCAGTTCTTC. This codes for CASSTRNYGPYNEQFF.

The chain employs TRBV14 and TRBJ2-1; TRBD2 matches 7 bases. V gave up 1 base and J gave up 8 bases; unmatched junction bases: 11. The CDR3 runs 16 residues. Germline assignment: CDR1 SGHDN and CDR2 FVKESK. CDR3 residues: CASSQGSWRELDEQFF. In DNA, the CDR3 is TGTGCCAGCAGCCAAGGGTCTTGGCGGGAGCTGGATGAGCAGTTCTTC.

V is TRBV6-1 and J is TRBJ2-2; D is uncertain. The V end was cut by 4 bases, the J end by 3 bases, with 15 bases between. CDR3 length equals 16 residues. Germline V CDR1 and CDR2: MNHNS, SASEGT. The CDR3 bases are TGTGCCAGCAGTGGACCTCGACTCGCTTACACCGGGGAGCTGTTTTTT. Amino acids: CASSGPRLAYTGELFF.

The rearrangement links TRBV6-5 to TRBJ2-2; 9 nucleotides align to TRBD1. Germline CDR1 is MNHEY and CDR2 is SVGAGI. The CDR3 runs 14 residues. Trimming took 6 bases from V and 5 from J; bases not matched to a gene: 4. In nucleotides, the CDR3 is TGTGCCAGCAGCACCGGGACAGGGACCGGGGAGCTGTTTTTT. Its translation is CASSTGTGTGELFF.

This clone was counted only a few times. CDR3 in amino acids: CASSLARQGYTEAFF. CDR3 nucleotide sequence: TGCGCCAGCAGCTTGGCTCGACAGGGGTACACTGAAGCTTTCTTT. The rearrangement links TRBV5-1 to TRBJ1-1, with 8 bases aligning to TRBD1. CDR3 length: 15 residues. Losses at the gene ends were 0 bases for V and 3 bases for J; bases not matched to a gene: 4. Germline V gene lookup returns CDR1 SGHRS and CDR2 YFSETQ.

The chain links TRBV7-2 to TRBJ2-7, with 9 bases fitting TRBD1. The CDR3 covers 16 residues. CDR1 SGHTA and CDR2 FQGNSA come from the germline V gene. The V gene end was trimmed by 4 bases and the J gene end by 2 bases; junction bases not matched to a gene: 9. As DNA, the CDR3 is TGTGCCAGCAGCTCCCAGGACAGGGGAAGGGCCTACGAGCAGTACTTC. Translating gives CASSSQDRGRAYEQYF.

This clone was recorded once. Other DNA sequences in the same sample also yield this CDR3. The chain couples TRBV29-1 to TRBJ2-1, with 7 bases that match TRBD2. Germline trimming cut 3 bases from V and 4 bases from J; bases unmatched to any gene: 3. Germline CDR1 and CDR2: SQVTM and ANQGSEA. This CDR3 comprises 13 residues. CDR3 DNA sequence: TGCAGCGTTGAGGGAGGGAGGTACAATGAGCAGTTCTTC. This gives the protein CSVEGGRYNEQFF.

This chain uses TRBV27 with TRBJ2-1; D possibly corresponds to TRBD1 (5 bases). V was shortened by 2 bases and J by 5 bases, with 19 bases between the two germline ends. Germline lookup yields CDR1 MNHEY and CDR2 SMNVEV (reference sequence). This CDR3 comprises 17 residues. CDR3 amino acids: CASSLVGPGHVDNEQFF. Written as DNA, the CDR3 is TGTGCCAGCAGTTTAGTAGGTCCAGGGCATGTCGACAATGAGCAGTTCTTC.

The chain links TRBV27 to TRBJ2-7, with 9 positions matching TRBD1. The V gene end was trimmed by 5 bases and the J gene end by 3 bases; junction bases not matched to a gene: 8. Germline V gene data show CDR1 as MNHEY and CDR2 as SMNVEV (reference sequence). The CDR3 covers 15 residues. In DNA, the CDR3 is TGTGCCAGCAGTCCCCGACAGGGGGGCCGCTACGAGCAGTACTTC. It encodes CASSPRQGGRYEQYF.

The V gene is TRBV7-3, the J gene TRBJ2-3; tentatively, D is TRBD2 (6 bases). This CDR3 has 16 residues. Germline CDR1 SGHTA, CDR2 FQGTGA. V gave up 5 bases and J gave up 0 bases, with 15 bases separating them. Written as DNA, the CDR3 is TGTGCCAGCAGCCTATCTCCCGGGACTAGCACAGATACGCAGTATTTT. This sequence encodes CASSLSPGTSTDTQYF.

The genes are TRBV28 and TRBJ1-1, with TRBD1 matching 8 bases. V lost 3 bases to trimming and J lost 1 base; unmatched junction nucleotides: 4. The germline CDR1 and CDR2 sequences are MDHEN and SYDVKM. This CDR3 contains 15 residues. The CDR3: CASSFPGGWNTEAFF. Written as DNA, the CDR3 is TGTGCCAGCAGTTTTCCAGGGGGCTGGAACACTGAAGCTTTCTTT.

The CDR3 reads CASSLVAGGGGEQYF. Here the CDR3 DNA reads TGTGCCAGCAGCTTAGTTGCAGGGGGCGGTGGGGAGCAGTACTTC. This sequence joins TRBV7-2 and TRBJ2-7; 8 positions agree with TRBD1. The CDR3 contains 15 residues. The trim removed 1 base at V and 7 bases at J, leaving 9 bases unmatched. The germline V gene has CDR1 SGHTA and CDR2 FQGNSA.

The sample holds one count of this clone. The chain recombines TRBV10-3 with TRBJ2-3, with D possibly being TRBD2 (6 bases). The CDR3 spans 16 residues. V lost 0 bases, J lost 2 bases, and 12 bases lay in between. From germline, CDR1 is ENHRY and CDR2 SYGVKD. For the CDR3, the DNA is TGTGCCATCAGTGAGTCGTGGCGGGGAAACACAGATACGCAGTATTTT. It specifies CAISESWRGNTDTQYF.

The sample holds one count of this clone. This chain connects TRBV5-1 to TRBJ1-5; tentatively, D is TRBD1 (5 bases). The CDR3 loop spans 15 amino acids. Trimming removed 2 bases from V and 4 bases from J, with 13 bases in between. The germline gives CDR1 SGHRS, CDR2 YFSETQ. CDR3 amino acids: CASSLLGGVNQPQHF. The CDR3 nucleotides are TGCGCCAGCAGCTTACTCGGAGGGGTTAATCAGCCCCAGCATTTT.